This T cell receptor beta chain comes out of a study of T cell responses to AZD1222 COVID-19 vaccine. This CDR3 is 15 amino acids long. J gave up 2 bases and V 4 bases, and 5 bases lay outside the gene matches. The germline V gene encodes CDR1 SGHRS and CDR2 YFSETQ. The assay was immunoSEQ multiplex PCR, and TCRdb's table has in-frame clones only and misses some. The sample holds roughly 150,000 clones, 90% to 95% seen once. This clone was observed a single time. Its antigen is undetermined. Study-wide results and limits: It was only after the peak T cell response that any repertoires were sampled. Among those given AZD1222, only 6 or 7 were seropositive at baseline. Spike-wide vaccine-associated CD4 TCRs dominated at 160-218 and 743-854. White British donors predominated, females outnumbered males, and clonal diversity was possibly underestimated.

Specimen: peripheral blood, collected 28 days after the second AZD1222 dose. The chain recombines TRBV5-1 with TRBJ2-2, with TRBD1 matching over 7 bases. This TCR was recovered from an adult who received the AZD1222 COVID-19 vaccine. CDR3 coding DNA: TGCGCCAGCAGCACCGGGACAGCTAACACCGGGGAGCTGTTTTTT. It specifies CASSTGTANTGELFF.